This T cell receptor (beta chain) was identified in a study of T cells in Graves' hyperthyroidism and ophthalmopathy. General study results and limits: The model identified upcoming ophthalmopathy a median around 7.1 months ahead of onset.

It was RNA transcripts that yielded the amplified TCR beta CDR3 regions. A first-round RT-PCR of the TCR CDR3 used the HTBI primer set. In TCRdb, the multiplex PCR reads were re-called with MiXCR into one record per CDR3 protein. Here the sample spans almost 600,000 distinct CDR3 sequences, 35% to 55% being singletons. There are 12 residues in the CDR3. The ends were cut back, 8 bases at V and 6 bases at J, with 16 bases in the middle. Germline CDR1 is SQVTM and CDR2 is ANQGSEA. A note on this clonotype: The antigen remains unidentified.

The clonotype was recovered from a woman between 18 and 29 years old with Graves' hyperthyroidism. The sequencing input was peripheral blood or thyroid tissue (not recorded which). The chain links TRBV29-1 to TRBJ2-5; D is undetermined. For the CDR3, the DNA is TGCAGCTTAGCCGGGCTCGCACAGACCCAGTACTTC. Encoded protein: CSLAGLAQTQYF.